The following is a TCR beta chain sequence with its context. The CDR3 is 13 amino acids. V was trimmed by 5 bases and J by 3 bases, leaving 10 bases between them. Germline lookup yields CDR1 SQVTM and CDR2 ANQGSEA. This sample is part of a study of blood T cell repertoires in COVID-19. TCRdb's table, derived via immunoSEQ multiplex PCR, lists solely in-frame clones and lacks some. Counted here are 350,000 to 450,000 clones, about 88% occurring once; the ten biggest clones make up roughly 1.5%. Sample: peripheral blood. This clonotype was obtained from a woman aged 40 to 55 with COVID-19, enrolled during active disease. V usage is TRBV29-1 and J usage is TRBJ2-2; D remains ambiguous. The CDR3: CSVSRRDTGELFF. In DNA, the CDR3 is TGCAGCGTTAGTCGACGGGACACCGGGGAGCTGTTTTTT.